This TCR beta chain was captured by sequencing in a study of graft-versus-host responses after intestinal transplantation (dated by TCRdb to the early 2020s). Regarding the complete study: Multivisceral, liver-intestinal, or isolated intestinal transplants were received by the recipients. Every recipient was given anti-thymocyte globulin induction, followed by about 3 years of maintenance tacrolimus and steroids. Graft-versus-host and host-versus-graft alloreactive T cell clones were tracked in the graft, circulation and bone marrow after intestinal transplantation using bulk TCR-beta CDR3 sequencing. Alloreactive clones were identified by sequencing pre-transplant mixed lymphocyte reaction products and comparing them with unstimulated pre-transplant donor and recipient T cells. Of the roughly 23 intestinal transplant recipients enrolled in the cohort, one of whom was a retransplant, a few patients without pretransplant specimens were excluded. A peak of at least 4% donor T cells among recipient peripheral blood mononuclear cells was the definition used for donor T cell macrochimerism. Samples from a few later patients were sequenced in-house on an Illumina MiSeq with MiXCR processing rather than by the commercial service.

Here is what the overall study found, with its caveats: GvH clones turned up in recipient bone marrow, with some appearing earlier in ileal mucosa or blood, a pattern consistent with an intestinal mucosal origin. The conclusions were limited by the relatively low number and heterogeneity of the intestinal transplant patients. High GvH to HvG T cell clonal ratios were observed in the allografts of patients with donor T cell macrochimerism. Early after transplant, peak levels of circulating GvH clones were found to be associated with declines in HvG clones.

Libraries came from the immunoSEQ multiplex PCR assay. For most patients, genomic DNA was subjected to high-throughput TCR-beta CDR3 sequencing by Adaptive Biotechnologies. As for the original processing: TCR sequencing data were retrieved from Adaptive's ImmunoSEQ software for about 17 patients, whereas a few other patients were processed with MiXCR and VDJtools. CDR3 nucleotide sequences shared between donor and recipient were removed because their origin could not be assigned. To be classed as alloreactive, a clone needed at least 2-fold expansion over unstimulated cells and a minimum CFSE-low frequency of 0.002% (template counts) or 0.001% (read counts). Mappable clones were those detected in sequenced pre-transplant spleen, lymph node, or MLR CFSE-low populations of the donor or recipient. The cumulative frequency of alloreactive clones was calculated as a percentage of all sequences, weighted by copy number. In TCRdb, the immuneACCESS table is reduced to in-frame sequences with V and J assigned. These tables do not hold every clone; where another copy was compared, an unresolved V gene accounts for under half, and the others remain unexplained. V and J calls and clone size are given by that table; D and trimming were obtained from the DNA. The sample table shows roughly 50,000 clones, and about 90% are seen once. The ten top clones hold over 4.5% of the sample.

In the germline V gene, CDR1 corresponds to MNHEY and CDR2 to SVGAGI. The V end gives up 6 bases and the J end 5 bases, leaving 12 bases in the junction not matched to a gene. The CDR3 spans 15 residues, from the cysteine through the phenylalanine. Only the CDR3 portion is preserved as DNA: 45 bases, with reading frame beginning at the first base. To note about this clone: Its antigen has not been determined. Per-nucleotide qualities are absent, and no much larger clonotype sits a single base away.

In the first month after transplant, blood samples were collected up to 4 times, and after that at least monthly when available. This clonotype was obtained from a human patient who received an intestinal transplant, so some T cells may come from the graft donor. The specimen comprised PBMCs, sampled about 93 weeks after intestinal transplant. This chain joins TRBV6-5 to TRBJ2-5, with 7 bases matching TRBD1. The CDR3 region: CASRVTGARWETQYF. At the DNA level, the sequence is TGTGCCAGCAGGGTAACAGGGGCACGGTGGGAGACCCAGTACTTC.